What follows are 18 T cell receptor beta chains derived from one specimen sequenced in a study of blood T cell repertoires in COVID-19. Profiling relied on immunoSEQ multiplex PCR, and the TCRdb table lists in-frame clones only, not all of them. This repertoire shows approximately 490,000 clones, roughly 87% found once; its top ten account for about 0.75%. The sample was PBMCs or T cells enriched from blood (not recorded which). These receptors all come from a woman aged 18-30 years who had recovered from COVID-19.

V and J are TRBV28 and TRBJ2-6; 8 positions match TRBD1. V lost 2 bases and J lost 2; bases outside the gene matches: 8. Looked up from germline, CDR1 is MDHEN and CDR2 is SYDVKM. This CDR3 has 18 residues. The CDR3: CASSLGGQVMAGANVLTF. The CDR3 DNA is TGTGCCAGCAGTTTAGGGGGACAGGTTATGGCTGGGGCCAACGTCCTGACTTTC. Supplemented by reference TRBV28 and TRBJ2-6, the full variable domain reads DVKVTQSSRYLVKRTGEKVFLECVQDMDHENMFWYRQDPGLGLRLIYFSYDVKMKEKGDIPEGYSVSREKKERFSLILESASTNQTSMYLCASSLGGQVMAGANVLTFGAGSRLTVL.

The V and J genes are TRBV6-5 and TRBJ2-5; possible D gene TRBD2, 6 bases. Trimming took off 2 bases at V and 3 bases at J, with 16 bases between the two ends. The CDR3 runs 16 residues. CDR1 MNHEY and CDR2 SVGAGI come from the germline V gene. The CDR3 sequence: CASSYEGQGGKETQYF. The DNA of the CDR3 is TGTGCCAGCAGTTACGAAGGGCAGGGAGGAAAAGAGACCCAGTACTTC.

In DNA, the CDR3 is TGTGCCAGCAGTCCCCGGGACCGGGACAGGGGAGCGGGATCACCCCTCCACTTT. The encoded protein is CASSPRDRDRGAGSPLHF. The chain couples TRBV28 to TRBJ1-6, with TRBD1 identical over 10 bases. Per germline, CDR1 MDHEN and CDR2 SYDVKM. This CDR3 region has 18 residues. V dropped 5 bases and J dropped 10; count of bases not matched to a gene: 17.

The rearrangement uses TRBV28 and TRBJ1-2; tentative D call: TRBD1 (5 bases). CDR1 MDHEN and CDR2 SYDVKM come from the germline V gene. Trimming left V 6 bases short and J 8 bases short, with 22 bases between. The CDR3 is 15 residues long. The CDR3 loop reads CASSSTGVPYGGYTF. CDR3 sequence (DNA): TGTGCCAGCAGCTCCACGGGGGTCCCATATGGAGGCTACACCTTC.

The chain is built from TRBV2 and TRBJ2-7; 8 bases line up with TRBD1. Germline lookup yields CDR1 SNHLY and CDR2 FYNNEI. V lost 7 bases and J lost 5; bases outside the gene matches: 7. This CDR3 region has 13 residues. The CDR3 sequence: CASNQQGGNEQYF. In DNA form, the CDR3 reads TGTGCCAGCAACCAACAGGGGGGAAACGAGCAGTACTTC.

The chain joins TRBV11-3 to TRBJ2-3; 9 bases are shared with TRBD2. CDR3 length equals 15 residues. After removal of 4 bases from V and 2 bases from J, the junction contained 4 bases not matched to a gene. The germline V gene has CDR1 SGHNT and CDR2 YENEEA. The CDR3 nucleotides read TGTGCCAGCAGCTCCGAGGGACTAGCCACAGATACGCAGTATTTT. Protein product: CASSSEGLATDTQYF. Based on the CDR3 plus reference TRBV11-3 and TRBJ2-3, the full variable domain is EAGVVQSPRYKIIEKKQPVAFWCNPISGHNTLYWYLQNLGQGPELLIRYENEEAVDDSQLPKDRFSAERLKGVDSTLKIQPAELGDSAVYLCASSSEGLATDTQYFGPGTRLTVL.

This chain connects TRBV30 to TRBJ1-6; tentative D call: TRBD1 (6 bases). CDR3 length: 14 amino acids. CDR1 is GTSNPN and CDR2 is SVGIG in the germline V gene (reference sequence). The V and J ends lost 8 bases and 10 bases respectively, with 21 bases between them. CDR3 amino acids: CAGSRTLRGSPLHF. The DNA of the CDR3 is TGTGCCGGGTCCCGAACACTAAGGGGGTCACCCCTCCACTTT.

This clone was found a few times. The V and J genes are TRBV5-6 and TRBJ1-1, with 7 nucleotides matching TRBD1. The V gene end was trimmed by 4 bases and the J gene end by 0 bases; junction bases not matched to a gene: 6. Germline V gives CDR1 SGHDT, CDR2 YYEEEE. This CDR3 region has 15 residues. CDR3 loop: CASSPWDRLNTEAFF. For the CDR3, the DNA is TGTGCCAGCAGCCCATGGGACAGATTGAACACTGAAGCTTTCTTT. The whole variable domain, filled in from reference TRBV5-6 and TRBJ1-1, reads DAGVTQSPTHLIKTRGQQVTLRCSPKSGHDTVSWYQQALGQGPQFIFQYYEEEERQRGNFPDRFSGHQFPNYSSELNVNALLLGDSALYLCASSPWDRLNTEAFFGQGTRLTVV.

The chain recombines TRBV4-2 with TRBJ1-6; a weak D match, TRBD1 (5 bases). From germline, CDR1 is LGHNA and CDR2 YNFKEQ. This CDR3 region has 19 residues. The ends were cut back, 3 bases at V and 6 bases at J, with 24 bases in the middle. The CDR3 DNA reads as TGTGCCAGCAGCCACCCACAGACAGCCACGTCTACTCTTAATTCACCCCTCCACTTT. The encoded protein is CASSHPQTATSTLNSPLHF.

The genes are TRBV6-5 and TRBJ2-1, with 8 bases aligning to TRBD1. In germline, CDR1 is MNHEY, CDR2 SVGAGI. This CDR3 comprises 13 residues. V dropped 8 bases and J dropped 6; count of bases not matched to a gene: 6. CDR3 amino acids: CASQPTGVNEQFF. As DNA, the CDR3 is TGTGCCAGCCAACCGACAGGGGTCAATGAGCAGTTCTTC.

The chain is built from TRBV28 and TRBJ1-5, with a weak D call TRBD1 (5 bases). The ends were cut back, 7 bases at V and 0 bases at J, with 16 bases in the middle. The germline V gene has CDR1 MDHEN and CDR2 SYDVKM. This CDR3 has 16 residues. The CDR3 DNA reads TGTGCCAGCACTTGGAGGGGCTCCGATAGCAATCAGCCCCAGCATTTT. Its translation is CASTWRGSDSNQPQHF.

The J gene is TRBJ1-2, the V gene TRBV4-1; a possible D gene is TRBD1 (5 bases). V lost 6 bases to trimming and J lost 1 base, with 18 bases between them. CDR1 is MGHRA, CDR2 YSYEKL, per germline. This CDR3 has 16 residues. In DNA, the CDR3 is TGCGCCAGCAGGGTGGGTTCGAAGGGGCTTAACTATGGCTACACCTTC. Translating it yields CASRVGSKGLNYGYTF.

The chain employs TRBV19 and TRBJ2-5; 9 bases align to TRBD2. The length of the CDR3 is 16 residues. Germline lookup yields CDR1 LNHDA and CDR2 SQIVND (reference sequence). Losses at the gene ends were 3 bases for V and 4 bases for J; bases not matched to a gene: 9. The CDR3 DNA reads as TGTGCCAGTAGTATCGAGCGGGGGGTGGGACTAGAGACCCAGTACTTC. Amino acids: CASSIERGVGLETQYF.

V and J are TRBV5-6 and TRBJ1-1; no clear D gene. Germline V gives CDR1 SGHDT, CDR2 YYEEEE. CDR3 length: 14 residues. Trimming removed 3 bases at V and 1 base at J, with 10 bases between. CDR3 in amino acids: CASSSPRRNTEAFF. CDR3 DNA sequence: TGTGCCAGCAGCTCCCCCCGCAGGAACACTGAAGCTTTCTTT.

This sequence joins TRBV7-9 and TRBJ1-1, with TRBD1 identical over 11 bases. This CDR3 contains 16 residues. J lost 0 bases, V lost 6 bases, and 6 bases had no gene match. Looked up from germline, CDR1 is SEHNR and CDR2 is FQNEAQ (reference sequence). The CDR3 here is CASRTGTGGMNTEAFF. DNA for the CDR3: TGTGCCAGCAGAACCGGGACAGGGGGAATGAACACTGAAGCTTTCTTT.

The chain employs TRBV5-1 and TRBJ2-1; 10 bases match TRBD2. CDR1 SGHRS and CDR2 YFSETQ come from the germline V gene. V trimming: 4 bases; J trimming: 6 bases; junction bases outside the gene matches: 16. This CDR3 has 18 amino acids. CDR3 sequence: CASSRGSSSGGRSNEQFF. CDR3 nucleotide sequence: TGCGCCAGCAGCCGGGGAAGCTCTAGCGGGGGTCGGTCCAATGAGCAGTTCTTC.

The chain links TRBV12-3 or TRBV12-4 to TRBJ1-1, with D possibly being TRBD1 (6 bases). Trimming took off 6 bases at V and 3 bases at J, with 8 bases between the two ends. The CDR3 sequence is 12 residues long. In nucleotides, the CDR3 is TGTGCCAGCAGGTCAGGGGACACTGAAGCTTTCTTT. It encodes CASRSGDTEAFF.

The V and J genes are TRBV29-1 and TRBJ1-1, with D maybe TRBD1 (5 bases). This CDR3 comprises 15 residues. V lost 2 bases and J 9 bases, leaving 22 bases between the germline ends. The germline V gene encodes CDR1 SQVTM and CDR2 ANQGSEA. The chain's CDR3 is CSVEIYGGLGSKAFF. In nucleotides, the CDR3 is TGCAGCGTTGAAATTTATGGGGGGTTGGGAAGTAAAGCTTTCTTT.